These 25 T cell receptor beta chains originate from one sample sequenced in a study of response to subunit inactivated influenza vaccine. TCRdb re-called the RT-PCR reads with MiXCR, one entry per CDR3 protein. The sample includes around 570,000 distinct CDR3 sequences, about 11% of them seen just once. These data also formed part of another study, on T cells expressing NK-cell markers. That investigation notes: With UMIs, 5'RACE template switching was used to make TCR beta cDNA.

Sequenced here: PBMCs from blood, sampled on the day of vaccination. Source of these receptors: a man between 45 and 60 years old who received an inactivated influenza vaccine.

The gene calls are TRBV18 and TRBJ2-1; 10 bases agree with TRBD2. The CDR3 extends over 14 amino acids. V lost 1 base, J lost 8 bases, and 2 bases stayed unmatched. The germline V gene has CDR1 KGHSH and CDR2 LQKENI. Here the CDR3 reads CASSPLAGGHEQFF. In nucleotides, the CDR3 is TGTGCCAGCTCACCACTAGCGGGGGGCCATGAGCAGTTCTTC.

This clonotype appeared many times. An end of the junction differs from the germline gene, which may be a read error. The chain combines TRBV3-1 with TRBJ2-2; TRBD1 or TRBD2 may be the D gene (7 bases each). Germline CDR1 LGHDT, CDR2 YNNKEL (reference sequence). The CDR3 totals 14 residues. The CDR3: CASSQGGGTGELFF. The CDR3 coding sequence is TGCGCCAGCAGCCAGGGGGGGGGCACCGGGGAGCTGTTTTTT.

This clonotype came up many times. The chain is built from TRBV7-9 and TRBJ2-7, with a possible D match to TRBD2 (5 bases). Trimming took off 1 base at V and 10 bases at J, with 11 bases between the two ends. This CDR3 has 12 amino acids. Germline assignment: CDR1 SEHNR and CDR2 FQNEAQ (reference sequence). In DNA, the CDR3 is TGTGCCAGCAGCTTAGTGGAGGCGTACCAGTACTTC. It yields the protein CASSLVEAYQYF.

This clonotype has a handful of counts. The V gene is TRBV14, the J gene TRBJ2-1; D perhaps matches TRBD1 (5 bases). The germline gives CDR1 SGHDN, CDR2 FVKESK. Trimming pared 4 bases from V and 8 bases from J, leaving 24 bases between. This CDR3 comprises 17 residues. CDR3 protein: CASSPPRVASARDEQFF. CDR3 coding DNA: TGTGCCAGCAGCCCCCCAAGGGTAGCCTCAGCCAGGGATGAGCAGTTCTTC.

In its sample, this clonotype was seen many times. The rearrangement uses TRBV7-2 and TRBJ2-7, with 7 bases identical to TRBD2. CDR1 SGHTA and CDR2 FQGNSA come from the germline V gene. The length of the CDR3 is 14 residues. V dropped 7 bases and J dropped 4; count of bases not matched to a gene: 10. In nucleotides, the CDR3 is TGTGCCAGCATCCAGGCTAGCGGAAAGTACGAGCAGTACTTC. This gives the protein CASIQASGKYEQYF.

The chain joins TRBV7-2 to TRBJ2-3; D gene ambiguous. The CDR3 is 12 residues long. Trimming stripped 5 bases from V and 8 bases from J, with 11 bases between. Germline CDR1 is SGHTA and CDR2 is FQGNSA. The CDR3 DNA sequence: TGTGCCAGCAGCCACCGTGGCGGTACGCAGTATTTT. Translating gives CASSHRGGTQYF. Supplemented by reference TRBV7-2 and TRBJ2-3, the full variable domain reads GAGVSQSPSNKVTEKGKDVELRCDPISGHTALYWYRQSLGQGLEFLIYFQGNSAPDKSGLPSDRFSAERTGGSVSTLTIQRTQQEDSAVYLCASSHRGGTQYFGPGTRLTVL.

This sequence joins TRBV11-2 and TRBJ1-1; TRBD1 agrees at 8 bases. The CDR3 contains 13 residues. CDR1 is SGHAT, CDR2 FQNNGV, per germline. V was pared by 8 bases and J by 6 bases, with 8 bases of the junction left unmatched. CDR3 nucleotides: TGTGCCAGCTCCTGGACAGGGAGCGCTGAAGCTTTCTTT. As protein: CASSWTGSAEAFF.

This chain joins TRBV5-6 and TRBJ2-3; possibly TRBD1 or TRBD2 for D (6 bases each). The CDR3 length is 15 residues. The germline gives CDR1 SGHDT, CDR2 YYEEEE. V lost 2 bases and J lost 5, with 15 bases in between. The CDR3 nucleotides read TGTGCCAGCAGCTTTGGGGGGCGGGCCAGAGATACGCAGTATTTT. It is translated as CASSFGGRARDTQYF.

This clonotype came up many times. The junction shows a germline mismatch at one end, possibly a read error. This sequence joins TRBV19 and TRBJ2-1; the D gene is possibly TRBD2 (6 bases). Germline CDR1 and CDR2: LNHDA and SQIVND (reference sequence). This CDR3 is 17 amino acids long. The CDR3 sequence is CASRIGRDSDSYNEQFF. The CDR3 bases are TGTGCCAGTAGGATAGGGCGGGATTCGGATTCCTACAATGAGCAGTTCTTC. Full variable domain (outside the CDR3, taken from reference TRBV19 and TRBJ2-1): DGGITQSPKYLFRKEGQNVTLSCEQNLNHDAMYWYRQDPGQGLRLIYYSQIVNDFQKGDIAEGYSVSREKKESFPLTVTSAQKNPTAFYLCASRIGRDSDSYNEQFFGPGTRLTVL.

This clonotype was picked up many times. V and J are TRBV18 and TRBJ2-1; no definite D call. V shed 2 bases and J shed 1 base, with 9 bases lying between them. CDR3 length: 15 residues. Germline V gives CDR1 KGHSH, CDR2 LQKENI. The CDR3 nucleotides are TGTGCCAGCTCACCAGGGGTAGGATCCTACAATGAGCAGTTCTTC. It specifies CASSPGVGSYNEQFF.

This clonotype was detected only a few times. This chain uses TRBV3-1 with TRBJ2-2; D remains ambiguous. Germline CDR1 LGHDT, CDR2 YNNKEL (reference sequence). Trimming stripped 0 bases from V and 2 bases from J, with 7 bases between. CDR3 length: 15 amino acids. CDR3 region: CASSQDPINTGELFF. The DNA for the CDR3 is TGTGCCAGCAGCCAAGATCCTATCAACACCGGGGAGCTGTTTTTT.

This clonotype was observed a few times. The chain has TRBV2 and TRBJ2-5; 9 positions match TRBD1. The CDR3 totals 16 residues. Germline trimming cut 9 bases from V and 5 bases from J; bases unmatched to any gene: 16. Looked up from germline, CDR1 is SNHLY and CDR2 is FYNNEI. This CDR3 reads CASPVPGTGLRETQYF. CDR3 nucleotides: TGTGCCAGTCCCGTTCCGGGGACAGGGTTAAGGGAGACCCAGTACTTC.

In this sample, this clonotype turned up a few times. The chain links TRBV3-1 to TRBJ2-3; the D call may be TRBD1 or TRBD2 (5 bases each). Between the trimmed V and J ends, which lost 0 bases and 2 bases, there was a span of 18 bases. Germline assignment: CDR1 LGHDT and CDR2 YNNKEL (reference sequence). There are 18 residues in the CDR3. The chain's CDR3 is CASSQDGRGMGDTDTQYF. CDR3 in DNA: TGTGCCAGCAGCCAAGACGGCCGCGGCATGGGGGACACAGATACGCAGTATTTT.

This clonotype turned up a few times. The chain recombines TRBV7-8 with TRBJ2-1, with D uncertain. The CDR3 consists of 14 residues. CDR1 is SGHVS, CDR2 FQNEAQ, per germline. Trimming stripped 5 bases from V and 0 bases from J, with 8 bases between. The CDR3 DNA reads TGTGCCAGCAGCCCCATAAGCTCCTACAATGAGCAGTTCTTC. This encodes CASSPISSYNEQFF. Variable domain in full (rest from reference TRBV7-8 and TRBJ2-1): GAGVSQSPRYKVAKRGQDVALRCDPISGHVSLFWYQQALGQGPEFLTYFQNEAQLDKSGLPSDRFFAERPEGSVSTLKIQRTQQEDSAVYLCASSPISSYNEQFFGPGTRLTVL.

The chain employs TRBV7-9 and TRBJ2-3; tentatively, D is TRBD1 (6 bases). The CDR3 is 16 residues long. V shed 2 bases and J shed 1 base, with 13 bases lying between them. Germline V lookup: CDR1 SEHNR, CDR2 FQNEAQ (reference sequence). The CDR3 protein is CASSLSRQAGTDTQYF. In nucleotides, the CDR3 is TGTGCCAGCAGCTTATCGAGACAGGCGGGCACAGATACGCAGTATTTT. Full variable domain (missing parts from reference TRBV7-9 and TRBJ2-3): DTGVSQNPRHKITKRGQNVTFRCDPISEHNRLYWYRQTLGQGPEFLTYFQNEAQLEKSRLLSDRFSAERPKGSFSTLEIQRTEQGDSAMYLCASSLSRQAGTDTQYFGPGTRLTVL.

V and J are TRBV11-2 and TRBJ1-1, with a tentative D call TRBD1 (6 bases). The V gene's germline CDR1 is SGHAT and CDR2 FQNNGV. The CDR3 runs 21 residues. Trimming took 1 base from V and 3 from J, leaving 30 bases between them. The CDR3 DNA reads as TGTGCCAGCAGCTTAGTCCTCTCCCTTAAACCTGACAGGCCGCCTGACACTGAAGCTTTCTTT. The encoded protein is CASSLVLSLKPDRPPDTEAFF. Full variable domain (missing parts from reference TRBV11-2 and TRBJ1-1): EAGVAQSPRYKIIEKRQSVAFWCNPISGHATLYWYQQILGQGPKLLIQFQNNGVVDDSQLPKDRFSAERLKGVDSTLKIQPAKLEDSAVYLCASSLVLSLKPDRPPDTEAFFGQGTRLTVV.

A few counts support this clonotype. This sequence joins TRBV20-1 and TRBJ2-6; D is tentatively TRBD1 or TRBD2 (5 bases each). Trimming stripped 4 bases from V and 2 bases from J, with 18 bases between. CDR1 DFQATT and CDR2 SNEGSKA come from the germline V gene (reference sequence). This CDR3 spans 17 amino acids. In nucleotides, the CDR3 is TGCAGTGCTACCCTGGGACGGCTCCCCACTGGGGCCAACGTCCTGACTTTC. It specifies CSATLGRLPTGANVLTF.

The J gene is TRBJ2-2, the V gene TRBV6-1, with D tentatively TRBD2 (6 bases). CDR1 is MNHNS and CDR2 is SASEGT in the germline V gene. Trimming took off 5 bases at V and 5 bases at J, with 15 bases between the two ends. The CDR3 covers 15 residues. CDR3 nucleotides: TGTGCCAGCAGTCTATGGGTGGGGGGAACCGGGGAGCTGTTTTTT. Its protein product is CASSLWVGGTGELFF.

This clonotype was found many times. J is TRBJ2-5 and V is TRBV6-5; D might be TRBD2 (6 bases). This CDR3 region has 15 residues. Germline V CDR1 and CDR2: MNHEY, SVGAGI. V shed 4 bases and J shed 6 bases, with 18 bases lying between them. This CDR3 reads CASSSTGLPFKTQYF. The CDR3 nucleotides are TGTGCCAGCAGTTCCACGGGACTTCCGTTTAAGACCCAGTACTTC.

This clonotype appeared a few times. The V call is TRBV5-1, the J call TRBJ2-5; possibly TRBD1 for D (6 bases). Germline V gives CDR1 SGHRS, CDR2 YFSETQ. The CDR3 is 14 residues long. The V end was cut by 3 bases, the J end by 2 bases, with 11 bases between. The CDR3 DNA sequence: TGCGCCAGCAGCTGGACAGTTTTACAAGAGACCCAGTACTTC. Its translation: CASSWTVLQETQYF.

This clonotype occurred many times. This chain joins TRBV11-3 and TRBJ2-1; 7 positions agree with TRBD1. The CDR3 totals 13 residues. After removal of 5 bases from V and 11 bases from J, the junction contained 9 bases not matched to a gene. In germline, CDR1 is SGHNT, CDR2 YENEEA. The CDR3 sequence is CASSLIKGAQQFF. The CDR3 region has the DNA TGTGCCAGCAGCCTCATCAAGGGGGCCCAGCAGTTCTTC.

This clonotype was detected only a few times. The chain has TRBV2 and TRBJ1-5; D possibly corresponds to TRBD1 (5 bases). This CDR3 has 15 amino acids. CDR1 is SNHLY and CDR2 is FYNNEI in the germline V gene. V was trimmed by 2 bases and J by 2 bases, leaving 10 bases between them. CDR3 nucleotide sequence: TGTGCCAGCAGTGAACAGGGTAGGGGCAATCAGCCCCAGCATTTT. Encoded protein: CASSEQGRGNQPQHF.

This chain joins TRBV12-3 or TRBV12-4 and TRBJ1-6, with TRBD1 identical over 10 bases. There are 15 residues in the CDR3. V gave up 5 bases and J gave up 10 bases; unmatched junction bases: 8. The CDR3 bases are TGTGCCAGCAGTGAGACAGGGGGCAAAAGGTCACCCCTCCACTTT. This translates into CASSETGGKRSPLHF.

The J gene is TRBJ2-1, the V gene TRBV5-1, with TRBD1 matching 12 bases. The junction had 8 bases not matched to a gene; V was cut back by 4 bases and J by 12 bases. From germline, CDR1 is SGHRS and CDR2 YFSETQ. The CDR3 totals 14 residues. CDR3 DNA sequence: TGCGCCAGCAGCCGGGACAGGGGGCGCTTGGGGCAGTTCTTC. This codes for CASSRDRGRLGQFF.

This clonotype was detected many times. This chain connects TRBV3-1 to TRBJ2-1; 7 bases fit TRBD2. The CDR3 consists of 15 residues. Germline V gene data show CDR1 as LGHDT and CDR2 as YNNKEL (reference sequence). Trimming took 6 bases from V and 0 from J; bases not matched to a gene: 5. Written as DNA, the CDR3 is TGTGCCAGCAGGCCTAGCGGAGCCTCCTACAATGAGCAGTTCTTC. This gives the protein CASRPSGASYNEQFF.